This T cell receptor beta chain was sequenced in a study of OX40 agonist ivuxolimab in advanced cancers. Study-level background: Patients in dose escalation had liver, melanoma, kidney or head and neck cancers. Findings and limits, study-wide: It was also the case that some nonresponders had low normalized T-cell clonal expansion. There were, on average, more expanded clones in CD8+ T cells than in CD4+. Researchers did not determine the expanded peripheral T cells' antigen specificity.

Profiled with immunoSEQ multiplex PCR; TCRdb holds only in-frame clones, not every one. This table holds 50,000 to 55,000 clones, around 87% found once. Per the germline V gene, CDR1 is LNHDA and CDR2 is SQIVND (reference sequence). Trimming left V 5 bases short and J 2 bases short, with 9 bases between. The CDR3 is 14 amino acids. To note about this clone: The antigen remains undetermined.

This chain joins TRBV19 and TRBJ2-2; D call uncertain. The sequences come from CD4+ or CD8+ T cells sorted from blood, collected in a trial of the OX40 agonist ivuxolimab. The TCR sequence derives from an adult with an advanced solid tumor such as melanoma, head and neck, liver or kidney cancer. CDR3 loop: CASSPQTNTGELFF. In DNA form, the CDR3 reads TGTGCCAGTAGTCCTCAGACTAACACCGGGGAGCTGTTTTTT.